The 30 T cell receptor beta chains given below trace back to one sample, sequenced in a study of CXCR3-negative and CXCR3-positive naive CD8 T cells. Study results and limitations: Naive cells that were CXCR3-positive had more hydrophobic TRB CDR3s (compared with CXCR3-negative naive cells).

In preparing the TRB cDNA libraries, 5' RACE with UMI labels was used. TCRdb reprocessed the 5' RACE reads, with one entry per CDR3 protein and no DNA. In all, the sample yields 75,000 to 100,000 distinct CDR3 sequences. Which antigens these TCRs recognize remains unknown. Sequenced sample: naive CXCR3+ CD8+ T cells from blood. Subset described: CD45RO-CCR7+CD27+CD95- naive CD8+ T cells expressing CXCR3 (TNR3+). Receptors were obtained from a human donor in good health. Some clones in this sample may be carry-over from other donors' samples.

This chain uses TRBV6-2 or TRBV6-3 with TRBJ1-2; there is no DNA to check the TCRdb D call of TRBD1. The CDR3 is 16 amino acids. Per the germline V gene, CDR1 is MNHEY and CDR2 is SVGEGT. CDR3 sequence: CASIPRGQGTLDGYTF.

The chain has TRBV12-3 or TRBV12-4 and TRBJ2-3. There are 14 residues in the CDR3. This CDR3 reads CASSDLASTDTQYF.

CDR3 in amino acids: CASSEGWTSGLRSYNEQFF. The V and J genes are TRBV6-4 and TRBJ2-1; TCRdb's assignment of TRBD2 cannot be checked, as there is no DNA. CDR1 MRHNA and CDR2 SNTAGT come from the germline V gene. This CDR3 contains 19 residues.

The chain couples TRBV5-1 to TRBJ2-1. Germline CDR1 is SGHRS and CDR2 is YFSETQ. The CDR3 has 12 residues. The CDR3 spells CASTGSYNEQFF. Based on the CDR3 plus reference TRBV5-1 and TRBJ2-1, the full variable domain is KAGVTQTPRYLIKTRGQQVTLSCSPISGHRSVSWYQQTPGQGLQFLFEYFSETQRNKGNFPGRFSGRQFSNSRSEMNVSTLELGDSALYLCASTGSYNEQFFGPGTRLTVL.

The chain has TRBV28 and TRBJ2-7; TCRdb reports TRBD1, a call that lacks DNA to check it against. From germline, CDR1 is MDHEN and CDR2 SYDVKM. The CDR3 runs to 14 residues. The CDR3 region is CASSSGTGYEEQYF.

The chain uses TRBV12-3 or TRBV12-4 and TRBJ2-3; TCRdb designates TRBD2, a call that cannot be tested without DNA. CDR3 length: 15 amino acids. The CDR3 here is CASSVSGEITDTQYF.

The rearrangement links TRBV4-3 to TRBJ2-1; TCRdb outputs TRBD2, but without DNA this stays unchecked. This CDR3 comprises 15 residues. The germline V gene has CDR1 LGHNA and CDR2 YSLEER. The chain's CDR3 is CASSRAAGGLYEQFF.

This chain links TRBV6-2 or TRBV6-3 with TRBJ2-1; TCRdb's assignment of TRBD1 cannot be checked, as there is no DNA. This CDR3 region has 15 residues. Germline V gives CDR1 MNHEY, CDR2 SVGEGT. CDR3 amino acids: CASSSGTGVYNAHFF.

This chain's CDR3 is CASSFKGLAYEQYF. This chain connects TRBV27 to TRBJ2-7; TCRdb outputs TRBD1, but without DNA this stays unchecked. Germline V gene sequence: CDR1 MNHEY, CDR2 SMNVEV (reference sequence). The CDR3 is 14 residues long.

J is TRBJ2-7 and V is TRBV14; TCRdb proposes TRBD1, but this gene call is untestable without DNA. The CDR3 is 14 residues long. Germline CDR1 is SGHDN and CDR2 is FVKESK. CDR3 region: CASSYWDVAYEQYF.

The chain combines TRBV7-6 with TRBJ2-5; without DNA, the TCRdb call of TRBD1 cannot be checked. The CDR3 spans 15 residues. CDR1 is SGHVS, CDR2 FNYEAQ, per germline. CDR3 in amino acids: CASSLADSRQETQYF.

This chain connects TRBV12-5 to TRBJ2-3; TCRdb's D gene call, TRBD1, goes unchecked for lack of DNA. The CDR3 spans 15 residues. From germline, CDR1 is LGHNT and CDR2 FRNRAP. CDR3 region: CASGLGDRFADTQYF.

The V call is TRBV6-5, the J call TRBJ2-7; the D call of TRBD2 rests on TCRdb alone, since no DNA is present to check it. CDR1 and CDR2 (germline): MNHEY, SVGAGI. The CDR3 consists of 16 residues. The CDR3 loop reads CASSSRTSGLPYEQYF.

The chain couples TRBV13 to TRBJ2-3; absent DNA, TCRdb's TRBD2 call cannot be checked. CDR1 and CDR2 from the germline V gene are PRHDT and FYEKMQ (reference sequence). This CDR3 is built from 20 residues. This CDR3 is CASSRSGPGTSGGAGDTQYF.

The chain has TRBV21-1 and TRBJ2-1; TCRdb lists TRBD1, though no DNA is available to test this call. TRBV21-1 is tagged as a pseudogene. This CDR3 has 17 residues. The CDR3 sequence: CASSKWWTGADLNEQFF.

The chain links TRBV12-5 to TRBJ1-2; TCRdb selects TRBD1, and the lack of DNA leaves this call unchecked. The CDR3 has 14 amino acids. Looked up from germline, CDR1 is LGHNT and CDR2 is FRNRAP. This CDR3 reads CASGLWTGHDGYTF. Full variable domain (remainder filled in from reference TRBV12-5 and TRBJ1-2): DARVTQTPRHKVTEMGQEVTMRCQPILGHNTVFWYRQTMMQGLELLAYFRNRAPLDDSGMPKDRFSAEMPDATLATLKIQPSEPRDSAVYFCASGLWTGHDGYTFGSGTRLTVV.

CDR3: CASSFQGSFDSPLHF. V is TRBV12-3 or TRBV12-4 and J is TRBJ1-6; TCRdb picks TRBD1, but there is no DNA to check that call. The CDR3 has 15 amino acids.

The rearrangement links TRBV6-5 to TRBJ2-1; with no DNA, the TCRdb D assignment of TRBD1 cannot be verified. This CDR3 comprises 15 residues. Germline CDR1 MNHEY, CDR2 SVGAGI. The CDR3 sequence is CASRTREQGRNEQFF.

The chain uses TRBV6-5 and TRBJ2-1; no DNA is available, so the TRBD1 call from TCRdb remains unchecked. Germline V lookup: CDR1 MNHEY, CDR2 SVGAGI. The CDR3 length is 14 residues. CDR3 in amino acids: CASMGDREVNEQFF.

The V call is TRBV7-6, the J call TRBJ2-7. This CDR3 has 14 residues. Germline loops: CDR1 SGHVS, CDR2 FNYEAQ. The chain's CDR3 is CASSLAAGPYEQYF.

The chain carries TRBV14 and TRBJ1-2. This CDR3 comprises 14 residues. Germline values: CDR1 SGHDN, CDR2 FVKESK. CDR3 sequence: CASSQVAGGYGYTF.

This chain joins TRBV7-8 and TRBJ2-1; TCRdb designates TRBD1, a call that cannot be tested without DNA. Germline V CDR1 and CDR2: SGHVS, FQNEAQ. CDR3 length equals 16 residues. CDR3 region: CASSLGQAPPYNEQFF.

The chain uses TRBV4-3 and TRBJ2-7. CDR3 size: 14 residues. Per germline, CDR1 LGHNA and CDR2 YSLEER. This CDR3 is CASSQGGASYEQYF.

The chain employs TRBV27 and TRBJ1-4. Germline V gene sequence: CDR1 MNHEY, CDR2 SMNVEV (reference sequence). This CDR3 region has 14 residues. The CDR3 is CASSLIPVNEKLFF. Looking up the rest from reference TRBV27 and TRBJ1-4 gives the full variable domain: EAQVTQNPRYLITVTGKKLTVTCSQNMNHEYMSWYRQDPGLGLRQIYYSMNVEVTDKGDVPEGYKVSRKEKRNFPLILESPSPNQTSLYFCASSLIPVNEKLFFGSGTQLSVL.

This chain links TRBV12-3 or TRBV12-4 with TRBJ2-5; the D call of TRBD1 rests on TCRdb alone, since no DNA is present to check it. The CDR3 runs to 16 residues. The CDR3 loop reads CASSPGFGEAQGTQYF.

V and J are TRBV12-3 or TRBV12-4 and TRBJ2-3; the D call of TRBD2 rests on TCRdb alone, since no DNA is present to check it. This CDR3 spans 18 amino acids. The CDR3 region is CASSPGLAGGRITDTQYF.

The chain links TRBV5-1 to TRBJ2-1. From germline, CDR1 is SGHRS and CDR2 YFSETQ. CDR3 length: 13 amino acids. The CDR3 sequence is CASSSAIDNEQLF.

V is TRBV12-3 or TRBV12-4 and J is TRBJ2-3; TCRdb gives TRBD1 as the D gene, but with no DNA this cannot be confirmed. This CDR3 comprises 14 residues. The CDR3: CASRPRGGADTQYF.

The V call is TRBV7-3, the J call TRBJ2-5. Germline values: CDR1 SGHTA, CDR2 FQGTGA. The CDR3 extends over 13 amino acids. The CDR3: CASSLTMGETQYF.

J is TRBJ2-7 and V is TRBV10-3; TCRdb gives TRBD1 as the D gene, but with no DNA this cannot be confirmed. Per the germline V gene, CDR1 is ENHRY and CDR2 is SYGVKD. CDR3 length: 14 amino acids. The CDR3 sequence is CAISAGREKYEQYF.